This T cell receptor (beta chain) was captured in a study of CD8+ T cells in alopecia areata (dated 2018 in TCRdb). Concerning the study at large: Treated patients were enrolled in an open-label pilot trial of oral tofacitinib, 5 to 10 mg twice daily, for moderate-to-severe alopecia areata. Tofacitinib was administered for 6 to 18 months, and 6 months of follow-up off drug were then conducted to assess delayed response and recurrence. For the treated patients, the SALT score, which quantifies what percentage of scalp surface area is affected, served as the measure of disease severity. In both human patients and the C3H/HeJ mouse model, the study applied high-throughput TCRbeta sequencing to look at T cell clonal expansion in alopecia areata. Human TCRbeta sequencing covered scalp tissue and sorted CD4+ and CD8+ peripheral blood T cells from patchy and totalis/universalis alopecia areata patients and healthy controls. Tofacitinib-treated patients had biopsies at baseline and at 4 and 24 weeks of treatment, with a later scalp biopsy in several patients. Scalp clonality was compared across normal scalp (n=4), patchy alopecia areata scalp (n=8), and alopecia totalis/universalis scalp (n=8). RNA came from the PAXgene miRNA kit for fixed scalp, the miRNeasy kit for PBMCs, and the RNeasy kit for mouse skin. immunoSEQ multiplex PCR using 35 Vbeta forward primers and 13 Jbeta reverse primers was used to amplify TCRbeta CDR3 regions.

Sequences MNHEY (CDR1) and SVGAGI (CDR2) are obtained from the germline V gene. Relative to germline, V is 7 bases shorter and J is 4 bases shorter, with 8 bases between their ends. The CDR3 sequence holds 12 residues, the cysteine and phenylalanine included. Only the CDR3 DNA stays, 36 bases, in frame from base 1. Beyond this particular receptor, the publication reports: Resident alphabeta T cells in normal human skin are also sequenced, complicating scalp TCR repertoire analysis, unlike mouse skin dominated by gammadelta T cells. Because the treated cohort was small and had only one nonresponder, larger studies are needed to examine links between baseline CD8+ expansion and response. During tofacitinib treatment, many expanded lesional clones remained in scalp and blood, and this persistence may partly explain relapse after treatment is stopped. Tofacitinib significantly lowered scalp clonality and the number of expanded CD8+ clones among the top 100 scalp clones. Shared TCR sequences between patients were less evident than in mice, which may be partly attributable to HLA diversity in the patient population. Lesional scalp, especially in alopecia totalis/universalis, showed higher clonality and more expanded CD8+ clones than normal scalp, suggesting antigenic drive.

The library came from the immunoSEQ multiplex PCR assay. RNA was extracted from all samples and reverse transcribed into cDNA, which served as template for TCR sequencing. SuperScript III was used for first-strand cDNA synthesis, primed with a 2:1 mix of oligo-dT and random hexamers. A synthetic immune receptor repertoire was used to gauge amplification bias, and whatever bias remained was removed computationally. As for the original processing: Raw reads were preprocessed to remove errors, and CDR3 was defined by IMGT conventions from the conserved cysteine to phenylalanine. To get clonality, Shannon entropy was normalized by log2 of the number of productive unique TCRs and the result was subtracted from 1. Whether scalp clones were CD4 or CD8 was inferred by matching scalp TCRbeta sequences against CD4 and CD8 repertoires sorted from blood. This immuneACCESS table, as held by TCRdb, lists in-frame sequences with V and J called but not all clones. Of the missing ones, under half trace to an unresolved V gene in checked studies; the others have no known cause. The V and J calls and clone size were taken over from that table, and D and trimming were inferred from the DNA. Here the sample has under 150,000 clones; roughly four fifths occur a single time. The biggest ten clones account for 25% of the sample.

Notes on this clone: It lacks a known antigen. The sample holds no much larger clone one base away, and base qualities are not on file.

Interpreted using the paper, the time point label stands for: more than three weeks on oral tofacitinib. Taken with the paper, the label for treatment or condition translates to: oral pan-JAK inhibitor, 5-10 mg twice daily. Peripheral blood and lesional scalp punch biopsies were obtained from patients with alopecia areata. PBMCs were isolated by density centrifugation and stained for CD3, CD4 and CD8, after which CD4+ and CD8+ T cells were sorted on a FACSAria. The chain links TRBV6-5 with TRBJ2-1; the D gene is tentatively TRBD1 or TRBD2, each matching 5 bases. The material sequenced was CD8+ T cells sorted from blood, taken at week 4, from a patient treated with tofacitinib. The TCR comes from a human donor with alopecia areata. The bases read TGTGCCAGCAAGGGGACGTACAATGAGCAGTTCTTC. The translation is CASKGTYNEQFF.